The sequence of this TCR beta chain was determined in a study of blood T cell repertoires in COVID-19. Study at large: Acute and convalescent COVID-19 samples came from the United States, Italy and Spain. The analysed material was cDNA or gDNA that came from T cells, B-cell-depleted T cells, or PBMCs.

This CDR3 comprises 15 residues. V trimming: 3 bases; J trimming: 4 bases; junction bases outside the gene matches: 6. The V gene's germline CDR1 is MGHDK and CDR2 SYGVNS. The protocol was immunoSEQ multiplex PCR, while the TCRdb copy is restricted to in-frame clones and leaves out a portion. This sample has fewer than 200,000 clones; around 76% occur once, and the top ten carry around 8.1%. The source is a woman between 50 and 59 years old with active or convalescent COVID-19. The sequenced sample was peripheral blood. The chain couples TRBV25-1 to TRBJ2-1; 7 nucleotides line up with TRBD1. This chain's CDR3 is CASSDHDRAYNEQFF. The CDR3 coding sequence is TGTGCCAGCAGTGATCACGACAGGGCTTACAATGAGCAGTTCTTC.